The T cell receptor (beta chain) described here comes from a study of neurological immune-mediated disorders. Unmatched junction bases numbered 6, after V lost 4 bases and J lost 7 bases. The CDR3 totals 14 residues. Looked up from germline, CDR1 is DFQATT and CDR2 is SNEGSKA (reference sequence). Study-wide results and caveats: Private repertoires in all groups were suggested by the absence of shared CDR3 amino acid sequences among expanded clones across subjects. Patients with HTLV-1-associated myelopathy had the highest level of TCR clonal expansion, whereas patients with multiple sclerosis had the lowest level, falling beneath the level found in healthy controls.

The unsorted libraries had their origin in 2 million PBMCs stored at -80 C. The team produced cDNA through 5'RACE using 10-nucleotide random UMIs. A single record per CDR3 protein comes from TCRdb applying MiXCR to the 5' RACE reads. The sample records under 80,000 distinct CDR3 sequences, less than 4% being singletons. A remark on this clonotype: Its target is not known.

The rearrangement uses TRBV20-1 and TRBJ2-1, with 11 positions matching TRBD1. The TCR comes from a man younger than 45 with multiple sclerosis. The material sequenced was PBMCs. In nucleotides, the CDR3 is TGCAGTGCTACCGCTCGGGACAGGGGGAATGAGCAGTTCTTC. As protein: CSATARDRGNEQFF.